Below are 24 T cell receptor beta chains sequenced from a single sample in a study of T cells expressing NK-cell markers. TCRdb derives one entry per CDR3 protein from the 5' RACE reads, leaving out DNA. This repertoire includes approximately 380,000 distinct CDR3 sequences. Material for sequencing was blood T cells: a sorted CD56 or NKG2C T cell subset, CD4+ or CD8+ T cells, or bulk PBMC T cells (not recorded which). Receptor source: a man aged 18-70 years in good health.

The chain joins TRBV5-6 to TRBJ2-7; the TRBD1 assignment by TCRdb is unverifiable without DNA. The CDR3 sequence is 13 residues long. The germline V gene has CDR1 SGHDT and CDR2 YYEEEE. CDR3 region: CASWDRVTYEQYF.

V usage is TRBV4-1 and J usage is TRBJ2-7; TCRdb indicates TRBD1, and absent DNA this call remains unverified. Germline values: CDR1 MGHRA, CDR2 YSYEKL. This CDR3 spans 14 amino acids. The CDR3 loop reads CASSQPGRKSEQYF.

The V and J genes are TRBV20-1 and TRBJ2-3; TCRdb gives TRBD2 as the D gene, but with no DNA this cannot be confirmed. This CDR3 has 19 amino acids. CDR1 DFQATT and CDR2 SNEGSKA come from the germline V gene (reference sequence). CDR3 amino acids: CSARGPGLAGGPWVDTQYF.

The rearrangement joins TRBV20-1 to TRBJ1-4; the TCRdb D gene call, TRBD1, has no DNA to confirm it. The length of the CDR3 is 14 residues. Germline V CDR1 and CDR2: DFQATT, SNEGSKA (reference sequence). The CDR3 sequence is CSAKRGPTNEKLFF.

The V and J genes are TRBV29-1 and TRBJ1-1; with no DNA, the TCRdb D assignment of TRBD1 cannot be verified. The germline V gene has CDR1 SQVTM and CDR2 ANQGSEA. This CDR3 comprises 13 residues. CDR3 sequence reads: CSAPERTDYEAFF.

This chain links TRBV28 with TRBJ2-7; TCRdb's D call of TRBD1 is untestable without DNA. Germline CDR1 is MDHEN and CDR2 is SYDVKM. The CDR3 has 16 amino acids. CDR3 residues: CASSLPLPSSSYEQYF.

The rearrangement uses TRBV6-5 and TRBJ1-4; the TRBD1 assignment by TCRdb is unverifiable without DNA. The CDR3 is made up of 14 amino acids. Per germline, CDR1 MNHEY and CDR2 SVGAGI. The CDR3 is CASSSGEMTEKLFF.

CDR3 residues: CASREGEYTEAFF. The chain uses TRBV5-1 and TRBJ1-1. The V gene's germline CDR1 is SGHRS and CDR2 YFSETQ. The CDR3 totals 13 residues.

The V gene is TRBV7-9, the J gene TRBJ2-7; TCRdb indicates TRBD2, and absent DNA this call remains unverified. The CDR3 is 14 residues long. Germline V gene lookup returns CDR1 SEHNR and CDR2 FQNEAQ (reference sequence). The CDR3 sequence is CASSLSRLNYEQYF.

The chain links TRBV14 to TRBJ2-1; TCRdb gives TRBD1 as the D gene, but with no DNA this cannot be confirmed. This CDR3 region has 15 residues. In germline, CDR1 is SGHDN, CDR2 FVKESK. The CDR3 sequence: CASSQWDRGRNEQFF.

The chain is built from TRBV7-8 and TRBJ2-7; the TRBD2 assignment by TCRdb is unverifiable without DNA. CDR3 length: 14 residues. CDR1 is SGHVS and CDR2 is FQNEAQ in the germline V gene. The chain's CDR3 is CASSPSRAPYEQYF.

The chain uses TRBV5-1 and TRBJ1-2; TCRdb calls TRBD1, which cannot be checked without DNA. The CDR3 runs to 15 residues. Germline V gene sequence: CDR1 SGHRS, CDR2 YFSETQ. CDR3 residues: CASSLASGTGVGYTF.

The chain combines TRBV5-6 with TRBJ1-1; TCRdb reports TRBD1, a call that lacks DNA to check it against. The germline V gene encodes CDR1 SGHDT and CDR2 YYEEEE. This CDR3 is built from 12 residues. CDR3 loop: CASSFRTGGAFF.

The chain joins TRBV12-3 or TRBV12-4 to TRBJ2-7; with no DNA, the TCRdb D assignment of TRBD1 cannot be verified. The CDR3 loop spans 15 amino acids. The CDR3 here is CASSPGQGGGEEQYF.

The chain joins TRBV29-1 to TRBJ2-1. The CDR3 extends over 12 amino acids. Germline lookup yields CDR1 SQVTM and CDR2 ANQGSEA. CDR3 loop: CSVEPRSNEQFF.

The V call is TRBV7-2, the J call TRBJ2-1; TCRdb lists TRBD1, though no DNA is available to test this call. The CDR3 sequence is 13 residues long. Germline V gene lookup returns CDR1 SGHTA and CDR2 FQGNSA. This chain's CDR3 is CASSVSWRDEQFF.

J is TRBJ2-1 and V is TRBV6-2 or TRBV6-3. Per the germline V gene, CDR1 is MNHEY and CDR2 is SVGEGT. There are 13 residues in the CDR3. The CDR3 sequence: CASRDSPNNEQFF.

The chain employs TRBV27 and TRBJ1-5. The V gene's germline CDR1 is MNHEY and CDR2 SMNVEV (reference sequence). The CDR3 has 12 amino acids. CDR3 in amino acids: CASGPRGEPQHF.

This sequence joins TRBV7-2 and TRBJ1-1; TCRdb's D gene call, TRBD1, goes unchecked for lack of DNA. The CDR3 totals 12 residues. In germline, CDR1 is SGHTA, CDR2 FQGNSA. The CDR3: CASSQRDVTAFF.

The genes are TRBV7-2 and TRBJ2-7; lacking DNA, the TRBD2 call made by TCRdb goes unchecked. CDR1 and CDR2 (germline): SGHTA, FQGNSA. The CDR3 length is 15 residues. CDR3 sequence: CASRPSGVSGYEQYF. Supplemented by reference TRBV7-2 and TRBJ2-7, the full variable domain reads GAGVSQSPSNKVTEKGKDVELRCDPISGHTALYWYRQSLGQGLEFLIYFQGNSAPDKSGLPSDRFSAERTGGSVSTLTIQRTQQEDSAVYLCASRPSGVSGYEQYFGPGTRLTVT.

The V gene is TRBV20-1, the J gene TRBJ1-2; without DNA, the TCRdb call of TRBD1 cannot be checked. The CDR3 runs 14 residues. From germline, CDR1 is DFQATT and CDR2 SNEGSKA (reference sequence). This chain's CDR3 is CSDLGAPVNYGYTF.

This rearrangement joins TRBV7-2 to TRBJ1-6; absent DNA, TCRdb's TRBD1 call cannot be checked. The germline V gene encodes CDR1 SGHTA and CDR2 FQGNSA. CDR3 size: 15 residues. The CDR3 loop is CASSPSWGGHSPLHF. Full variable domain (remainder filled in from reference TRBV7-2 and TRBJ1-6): GAGVSQSPSNKVTEKGKDVELRCDPISGHTALYWYRQSLGQGLEFLIYFQGNSAPDKSGLPSDRFSAERTGGSVSTLTIQRTQQEDSAVYLCASSPSWGGHSPLHFGNGTRLTVT.

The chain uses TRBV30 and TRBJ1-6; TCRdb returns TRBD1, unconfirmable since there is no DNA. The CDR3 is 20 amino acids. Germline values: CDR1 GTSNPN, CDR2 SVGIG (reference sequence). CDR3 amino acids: CAWSVRGRGSNPLYNSPLHF.

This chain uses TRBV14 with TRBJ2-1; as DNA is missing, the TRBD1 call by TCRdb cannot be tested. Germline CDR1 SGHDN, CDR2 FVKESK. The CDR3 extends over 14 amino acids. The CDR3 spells CAGGVGSSYNEQFF. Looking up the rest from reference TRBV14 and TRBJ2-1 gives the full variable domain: EAGVTQFPSHSVIEKGQTVTLRCDPISGHDNLYWYRRVMGKEIKFLLHFVKESKQDESGMPNNRFLAERTGGTYSTLKVQPAELEDSGVYFCAGGVGSSYNEQFFGPGTRLTVL.